A single sample gave rise to the 29 T cell receptor beta chains below, sequenced in a study of T cell responses to AZD1222 COVID-19 vaccine. Libraries were prepared by immunoSEQ multiplex PCR; TCRdb keeps only in-frame clonotypes and omits some of them. The sample lists about 120,000 clones, approximately 90% occurring once. Sequences were derived from peripheral blood, sampled 28 days after the second AZD1222 dose. Receptors originate from an adult who received the AZD1222 COVID-19 vaccine.

The rearrangement uses TRBV7-9 and TRBJ2-1; TRBD2 is a possible D gene (6 bases). Germline lookup yields CDR1 SEHNR and CDR2 FQNEAQ (reference sequence). V was trimmed by 0 bases and J by 10 bases, leaving 7 bases between them. The CDR3 contains 12 residues. The CDR3: CASSLAGGEQFF. The CDR3 bases are TGTGCCAGCAGCTTAGCGGGGGGAGAGCAGTTCTTC.

V usage is TRBV12-3 or TRBV12-4 and J usage is TRBJ1-1, with a weak D call TRBD1 (5 bases). The V end lost 7 bases, the J end lost 4 bases, and 10 bases lay between the germline ends. The CDR3 length is 12 residues. The CDR3 here is CASTQGGTEAFF. CDR3 nucleotide sequence: TGTGCCAGCACCCAGGGAGGCACTGAAGCTTTCTTT.

The table lists this clone with a count of one. V and J are TRBV11-2 and TRBJ2-3; D not resolved. Trimming took 2 bases from V and 1 from J, leaving 7 bases between them. This CDR3 has 14 amino acids. The V gene's germline CDR1 is SGHAT and CDR2 FQNNGV. The CDR3 DNA reads TGTGCCAGCAGCTTAAAATATGGCACAGATACGCAGTATTTT. It translates to CASSLKYGTDTQYF.

The chain recombines TRBV4-3 with TRBJ1-2; 8 bases agree with TRBD1. Germline values: CDR1 LGHNA, CDR2 YSLEER. CDR3 length: 16 residues. The J segment lost 2 bases and the V segment lost 1 base, leaving 6 bases of the junction unmatched. The DNA for the CDR3 is TGCGCCAGCAGCCAAGGCCTGGGACAGGAGAACTATGGCTACACCTTC. Translated: CASSQGLGQENYGYTF.

V usage is TRBV28 and J usage is TRBJ1-3; D call uncertain. Per germline, CDR1 MDHEN and CDR2 SYDVKM. This CDR3 has 14 residues. The V end lost 2 bases, the J end lost 0 bases, and 5 bases lay between the germline ends. The chain's CDR3 is CASSLESSGNTIYF. In DNA, the CDR3 is TGTGCCAGCAGTTTAGAGTCCTCTGGAAACACCATATATTTT.

This chain links TRBV23-1 with TRBJ1-1, with D possibly matching TRBD1 (5 bases). TRBV23-1 is an ORF, with its function uncertain. This CDR3 is 11 amino acids long. V lost 11 bases to trimming and J lost 8 bases, with 15 bases between them. This chain's CDR3 is CASWGVTEAFF. The DNA for the CDR3 is TGCGCCTCTTGGGGGGTTACCGAAGCTTTCTTT.

The gene calls are TRBV11-2 and TRBJ1-4; D is perhaps TRBD1 (6 bases). Between the trimmed V and J ends, which lost 5 bases and 0 bases, there was a span of 13 bases. The CDR3 spans 16 residues. Per the germline V gene, CDR1 is SGHAT and CDR2 is FQNNGV. The CDR3 nucleotides are TGTGCCAGCAGCGAGAGGGGGGGCGCAACTAATGAAAAACTGTTTTTT. It is translated as CASSERGGATNEKLFF.

This chain links TRBV18 with TRBJ2-7; 10 bases are a match to TRBD1. The CDR3 has 14 amino acids. The ends lost 3 bases at V and 2 bases at J; junction bases unmatched: 1. Germline assignment: CDR1 KGHSH and CDR2 LQKENI. The CDR3 region is CASSPGQGAYEQYF. Here the CDR3 DNA reads TGTGCCAGCTCACCCGGACAGGGGGCCTACGAGCAGTACTTC.

V usage is TRBV28 and J usage is TRBJ1-1; unclear D gene. The germline V gene has CDR1 MDHEN and CDR2 SYDVKM. V was trimmed by 7 bases and J by 3 bases, leaving 9 bases between them. This CDR3 has 12 amino acids. The CDR3 sequence: CASTLGYTEAFF. CDR3 DNA sequence: TGTGCCAGCACCCTTGGTTACACTGAAGCTTTCTTT.

The chain joins TRBV7-9 to TRBJ1-5; D is undetermined. CDR3 length: 12 amino acids. V gave up 2 bases and J gave up 3 bases, with 2 bases separating them. CDR1 is SEHNR and CDR2 is FQNEAQ in the germline V gene (reference sequence). The CDR3 is CASSLPNQPQHF. CDR3 bases: TGTGCCAGCAGCTTACCCAATCAGCCCCAGCATTTT.

V and J are TRBV28 and TRBJ2-3; a weak D match, TRBD2 (6 bases). From germline, CDR1 is MDHEN and CDR2 SYDVKM. This CDR3 has 16 residues. The V end was cut by 6 bases, the J end by 2 bases, with 18 bases between. CDR3 amino acids: CASSLSAAGLTDTQYF. The CDR3 bases are TGTGCCAGCAGCCTTAGCGCGGCGGGGCTCACAGATACGCAGTATTTT.

The chain combines TRBV2 with TRBJ1-4; TRBD1 aligns across 9 bases. The CDR3 loop spans 14 amino acids. The trim removed 7 bases at V and 5 bases at J, leaving 5 bases unmatched. Germline V gives CDR1 SNHLY, CDR2 FYNNEI. The CDR3 loop is CASNPGTGNEKLFF. DNA for the CDR3: TGTGCCAGCAACCCCGGGACAGGGAATGAAAAACTGTTTTTT.

The V gene is TRBV19, the J gene TRBJ1-2, with D unclear. CDR1 is LNHDA, CDR2 SQIVND, per germline (reference sequence). Trimming stripped 5 bases from V and 2 bases from J, with 6 bases between. The length of the CDR3 is 12 residues. CDR3 nucleotides: TGTGCCAGTAGTTGGGGAAACTATGGCTACACCTTC. It specifies CASSWGNYGYTF. Filled out from reference TRBV19 and TRBJ1-2, the complete variable domain reads DGGITQSPKYLFRKEGQNVTLSCEQNLNHDAMYWYRQDPGQGLRLIYYSQIVNDFQKGDIAEGYSVSREKKESFPLTVTSAQKNPTAFYLCASSWGNYGYTFGSGTRLTVV.

The chain joins TRBV14 to TRBJ2-3, with D perhaps matching TRBD2 (6 bases). Germline V gives CDR1 SGHDN, CDR2 FVKESK. Trimming cost V 4 bases and J 2 bases, with 10 bases left between them. This CDR3 spans 14 amino acids. Written as DNA, the CDR3 is TGTGCCAGCAGCCCTCGGGACTTCACAGATACGCAGTATTTT. Translated: CASSPRDFTDTQYF.

In its sample, this clone was seen a few times. The chain uses TRBV9 and TRBJ1-1; the match to TRBD1 covers 7 bases. V shed 3 bases and J 2 bases; nucleotides not matched to a gene: 7. CDR3 size: 15 residues. In germline, CDR1 is SGDLS, CDR2 YYNGEE. CDR3 in amino acids: CASSAQGQPNTEAFF. In DNA form, the CDR3 reads TGTGCCAGCAGCGCCCAGGGACAGCCCAACACTGAAGCTTTCTTT.

The V and J genes are TRBV19 and TRBJ2-7; the D is unclear. The CDR3 runs 14 residues. Germline V gives CDR1 LNHDA, CDR2 SQIVND (reference sequence). Trimming pared 5 bases from V and 6 bases from J, leaving 17 bases between. CDR3 sequence reads: CASSSTAYMGEQYF. CDR3 bases: TGTGCCAGTAGTTCAACGGCCTACATGGGCGAGCAGTACTTC.

This clone showed up just once. J is TRBJ2-1 and V is TRBV28; 8 nucleotides line up with TRBD1. Germline V gene data show CDR1 as MDHEN and CDR2 as SYDVKM. This CDR3 comprises 14 residues. V dropped 2 bases and J dropped 4; count of bases not matched to a gene: 1. In DNA, the CDR3 is TGTGCCAGCAGTTTAAGGACAGGGTACAATGAGCAGTTCTTC. It yields the protein CASSLRTGYNEQFF.

The V and J genes are TRBV3-1 (or the pseudogene TRBV3-2) and TRBJ1-6; D gene uncertain. The CDR3 length is 15 residues. V was shortened by 1 base and J by 7 bases, with 11 bases between the two germline ends. Germline V gene sequence: CDR1 LGHDT, CDR2 YNNKEL (reference sequence). The CDR3 DNA sequence: TGTGCCAGCAGCCAAGCAATGGAGACGAATTCACCCCTCCACTTT. As protein: CASSQAMETNSPLHF.

The chain carries TRBV4-3 and TRBJ1-5; D gene uncertain. The CDR3 has 15 amino acids. With 0 bases removed from V and 4 bases from J, the gap between germline ends came to 10 bases. Per germline, CDR1 LGHNA and CDR2 YSLEER. CDR3 protein: CASSQEVTANQPQHF. The CDR3 nucleotides read TGCGCCAGCAGCCAAGAGGTGACGGCTAATCAGCCCCAGCATTTT.

V gene TRBV20-1 combines with J gene TRBJ2-1; 10 nucleotides align to TRBD2. V lost 3 bases, J lost 7 bases, and 6 bases stayed unmatched. The CDR3 spans 14 residues. In germline, CDR1 is DFQATT, CDR2 SNEGSKA (reference sequence). The CDR3 sequence: CSASYSGGRNEQFF. CDR3 DNA: TGCAGTGCTAGTTATAGCGGGGGGCGTAATGAGCAGTTCTTC.

This sequence joins TRBV6-5 and TRBJ1-2, with 7 bases matching TRBD1. The junction had 12 bases not matched to a gene; V was cut back by 7 bases and J by 4 bases. The CDR3 contains 15 residues. Germline CDR1 reads MNHEY; CDR2 reads SVGAGI. The DNA for the CDR3 is TGTGCCAGCACTCAAACCCTGGGGACAGCCTATGGCTACACCTTC. Protein product: CASTQTLGTAYGYTF.

The rearrangement joins TRBV19 to TRBJ2-1; TRBD2 matches 9 bases. The CDR3 extends over 15 amino acids. Germline lookup yields CDR1 LNHDA and CDR2 SQIVND (reference sequence). Unmatched junction bases numbered 4, after V lost 2 bases and J lost 5 bases. The CDR3 region is CASSIPASGDNEQFF. CDR3 bases: TGTGCCAGTAGTATACCCGCTAGCGGGGACAATGAGCAGTTCTTC.

The V and J genes are TRBV29-1 and TRBJ1-2; TRBD1 matches at 10 bases. The CDR3 extends over 13 amino acids. CDR1 and CDR2 (germline): SQVTM, ANQGSEA. V shed 6 bases and J 4 bases; nucleotides not matched to a gene: 5. CDR3 residues: CSVETGGAYGYTF. In nucleotides, the CDR3 is TGCAGCGTGGAGACAGGGGGCGCCTATGGCTACACCTTC.

This clone was observed once. The rearrangement joins TRBV5-1 to TRBJ1-4; D is unclear. CDR3 length: 16 amino acids. Between the trimmed V and J ends, which lost 0 bases and 0 bases, there was a span of 9 bases. CDR1 is SGHRS, CDR2 YFSETQ, per germline. The CDR3 loop reads CASSLGAGATNEKLFF. Written as DNA, the CDR3 is TGCGCCAGCAGCTTGGGTGCTGGTGCAACTAATGAAAAACTGTTTTTT.

There are a few counts of this clone. V and J are TRBV6-5 and TRBJ2-2, with D unclear. The V end was cut by 2 bases, the J end by 1 base, with 5 bases between. Per the germline V gene, CDR1 is MNHEY and CDR2 is SVGAGI. There are 14 residues in the CDR3. In nucleotides, the CDR3 is TGTGCCAGCAGTTACATAGAGAACACCGGGGAGCTGTTTTTT. Translating gives CASSYIENTGELFF.

The V call is TRBV28, the J call TRBJ1-2, with 7 bases lining up with TRBD1. Trimming at V came to 6 bases and at J to 2 bases, leaving 12 bases not matched to a gene. The CDR3 is 16 amino acids. The germline V gene has CDR1 MDHEN and CDR2 SYDVKM. The CDR3 DNA reads as TGTGCCAGCAGCGCACCGGGGACAGCTCTCAACTATGGCTACACCTTC. Its protein is CASSAPGTALNYGYTF.

This clone was counted between two and nine times. J is TRBJ1-3 and V is TRBV7-6, with a weak D call TRBD1 (6 bases). The germline V gene encodes CDR1 SGHVS and CDR2 FNYEAQ. The CDR3 loop spans 16 amino acids. Trimming removed 1 base at V and 0 bases at J, with 10 bases between. The CDR3 sequence: CASSLVGGPSGNTIYF. CDR3 coding DNA: TGTGCCAGCAGCTTAGTTGGGGGCCCCTCTGGAAACACCATATATTTT.

The chain combines TRBV5-1 with TRBJ2-2; D unclear. Trimming took 0 bases from V and 6 from J, leaving 9 bases between them. Per germline, CDR1 SGHRS and CDR2 YFSETQ. The CDR3 loop spans 14 amino acids. DNA for the CDR3: TGCGCCAGCAGCTTGGGAGGCCGACCCGGGGAGCTGTTTTTT. This translates into CASSLGGRPGELFF.

The chain links TRBV28 to TRBJ1-6; maybe TRBD1 (5 bases). Per the germline V gene, CDR1 is MDHEN and CDR2 is SYDVKM. Trimming cost V 5 bases and J 3 bases, with 14 bases left between them. The CDR3 has 16 amino acids. CDR3 sequence (DNA): TGTGCCAGCAGTGGGGGGGATCGCCACTATAATTCACCCCTCCACTTT. Its protein product is CASSGGDRHYNSPLHF.